This entry lists 15 T cell receptor beta chains sequenced from one sample in a study of T-cell reconstitution after alpha-beta-depleted transplantation in children. Researchers prepared the TCRbeta library using unique molecular identifiers, the study reports. TCRdb re-called the PCR reads with MiXCR, one entry per CDR3 protein. The sample consists of hundreds of thousands of distinct CDR3 sequences, roughly 18% of them appearing once. The sequencing used PBMCs from the stem cell graft donor, collected from the stem cell graft. The receptors shown here come from a human donor who donated a stem cell graft to a child with acute lymphoblastic leukemia.

This chain joins TRBV4-1 and TRBJ2-7, with 11 bases that match TRBD2. The CDR3 is made up of 16 amino acids. J was trimmed by 3 bases and V by 3 bases; bases with no gene match: 7. The germline CDR1 and CDR2 sequences are MGHRA and YSYEKL. The CDR3 DNA follows: TGCGCCAGCAGCCATGACACCGGGACTAGCGGCTACGAGCAGTACTTC. Translated: CASSHDTGTSGYEQYF.

The V and J genes are TRBV29-1 and TRBJ2-7; 8 bases map to TRBD2. Germline V CDR1 and CDR2: SQVTM, ANQGSEA. This CDR3 contains 17 residues. Here the CDR3 reads CTPLSPSPLAGTYEQYF. The CDR3 DNA follows: TGCACCCCTCTGAGCCCGAGCCCGCTAGCGGGTACCTACGAGCAGTACTTC.

This clonotype has a count of ten or more. The chain links TRBV27 to TRBJ2-2; TRBD1 is a possible D gene (6 bases). Deletions cut 5 bases from V and 6 bases from J, with 7 bases between. The CDR3 covers 12 residues. CDR1 MNHEY and CDR2 SMNVEV come from the germline V gene (reference sequence). The CDR3 sequence is CASSAGAGELFF. Here the CDR3 DNA reads TGTGCCAGCAGTGCAGGGGCCGGGGAGCTGTTTTTT.

The genes are TRBV9 and TRBJ1-1; a weak D match, TRBD1 (6 bases). Germline-derived CDR1 and CDR2 are SGDLS and YYNGEE. The CDR3 sequence is 14 residues long. The V gene lost 2 bases and the J gene lost 8 bases, with 16 bases spanning the gap. For the CDR3, the DNA is TGTGCCAGCAGCGTGGGACTAGACAGGACAGAAGCTTTCTTT. Encoded protein: CASSVGLDRTEAFF.

V is TRBV7-2 and J is TRBJ2-3; the D gene is possibly TRBD2 (6 bases). The CDR3 loop spans 16 amino acids. CDR1 and CDR2 from the germline V gene are SGHTA and FQGNSA. Trimming cost V 2 bases and J 0 bases, with 12 bases left between them. The CDR3 DNA sequence: TGTGCCAGCAGCTTAATCGGCGGGACGAGCACAGATACGCAGTATTTT. As protein: CASSLIGGTSTDTQYF.

This chain links TRBV29-1 with TRBJ2-1; no reliable D call. The CDR3 spans 16 residues. CDR1 is SQVTM and CDR2 is ANQGSEA in the germline V gene. Deletions cut 4 bases from V and 2 bases from J, with 18 bases between. For the CDR3, the DNA is TGCAGCGTTGTAAAAACTACGGTATTCGCCTACAATGAGCAGTTCTTC. Encoded protein: CSVVKTTVFAYNEQFF.

This clonotype appeared a few times. The chain couples TRBV12-3 or TRBV12-4 to TRBJ2-4; 11 bases match TRBD2. The CDR3 spans 16 residues. Germline trimming cut 5 bases from V and 8 bases from J; bases unmatched to any gene: 11. In DNA, the CDR3 is TGTGCCAGCAGTCCGGGACTAGCGGAGGGAGGCCACATTCAGTACTTC. It codes for CASSPGLAEGGHIQYF.

The genes are TRBV29-1 and TRBJ1-2; a weak D match, TRBD1 (6 bases). Germline lookup yields CDR1 SQVTM and CDR2 ANQGSEA. V shed 6 bases and J shed 4 bases, with 18 bases lying between them. This CDR3 contains 14 residues. The CDR3 DNA follows: TGCAGCGTCGAGACAGGACTCAACTCCTATGGCTACACCTTC. Translated: CSVETGLNSYGYTF. Full variable domain (remainder filled in from reference TRBV29-1 and TRBJ1-2): SAVISQKPSRDICQRGTSLTIQCQVDSQVTMMFWYRQQPGQSLTLIATANQGSEATYESGFVIDKFPISRPNLTFSTLTVSNMSPEDSSIYLCSVETGLNSYGYTFGSGTRLTVV.

The chain recombines TRBV4-1 with TRBJ2-1; a weak D match, TRBD2 (6 bases). This CDR3 is built from 13 residues. Per germline, CDR1 MGHRA and CDR2 YSYEKL. Trimming pared 0 bases from V and 14 bases from J, leaving 14 bases between. The CDR3 DNA sequence: TGCGCCAGCAGCCAAGAATTCGGACTATGGGAGTTCTTC. Translated: CASSQEFGLWEFF.

Regarding this clonotype: Germline and junction disagree at one end, which may indicate a read error. This sequence joins TRBV7-2 and TRBJ2-7; 9 bases match TRBD1. This CDR3 spans 16 amino acids. Germline V gives CDR1 SGHTA, CDR2 FQGNSA. The CDR3 sequence is CASSLAWGQGYYVQYF. The DNA of the CDR3 is TGTGCCAGCAGCTTAGCCTGGGGACAGGGCTACTACGTGCAGTACTTC.

This clonotype was observed a handful of times. The rearrangement uses TRBV10-3 and TRBJ1-1; perhaps TRBD1 as D (5 bases). This CDR3 contains 16 residues. V dropped 8 bases and J dropped 3 bases, with 22 bases sitting between them. Per the germline V gene, CDR1 is ENHRY and CDR2 is SYGVKD. The CDR3 sequence: CAIATRGQMGDTEAFF. In DNA, the CDR3 is TGTGCCATCGCAACGCGTGGGCAGATGGGGGACACTGAAGCTTTCTTT.

The V gene is TRBV3-1, the J gene TRBJ2-4, with D possibly TRBD2 on 6 matching bases. Trimming took off 3 bases at V and 3 bases at J, with 21 bases between the two ends. The CDR3 covers 18 residues. CDR1 LGHDT and CDR2 YNNKEL come from the germline V gene (reference sequence). The CDR3 sequence: CASSHYGRGRSYKNIQYF. The CDR3 DNA sequence: TGTGCCAGCAGCCATTATGGACGGGGGAGGTCCTACAAAAACATTCAGTACTTC.

This chain links TRBV9 with TRBJ1-3, with no clear D. Trimming left V 0 bases short and J 3 bases short, with 16 bases between. Germline V gene sequence: CDR1 SGDLS, CDR2 YYNGEE. The CDR3 sequence is 17 residues long. The CDR3 reads CASSVGWEAGSGNTIYF. The DNA of the CDR3 is TGTGCCAGCAGCGTAGGTTGGGAGGCCGGGAGTGGAAACACCATATATTTT.

J is TRBJ2-7 and V is TRBV7-9, with unresolved D. Germline CDR1 SEHNR, CDR2 FQNEAQ (reference sequence). This CDR3 contains 14 residues. V was cut by 1 base and J by 0 bases, with 7 bases left in between. Written as DNA, the CDR3 is TGTGCCAGCAGCTTAGAGGAGAGCTCCTACGAGCAGTACTTC. Its protein product is CASSLEESSYEQYF.

The sample holds a few counts of this clonotype. The chain joins TRBV10-3 to TRBJ2-2; D is unresolved. The CDR3 totals 13 residues. With 7 bases removed from V and 5 bases from J, the gap between germline ends came to 11 bases. Germline V lookup: CDR1 ENHRY, CDR2 SYGVKD. CDR3 protein: CAINARDTGELFF. The CDR3 DNA reads TGTGCCATCAACGCAAGGGATACCGGGGAGCTGTTTTTT.